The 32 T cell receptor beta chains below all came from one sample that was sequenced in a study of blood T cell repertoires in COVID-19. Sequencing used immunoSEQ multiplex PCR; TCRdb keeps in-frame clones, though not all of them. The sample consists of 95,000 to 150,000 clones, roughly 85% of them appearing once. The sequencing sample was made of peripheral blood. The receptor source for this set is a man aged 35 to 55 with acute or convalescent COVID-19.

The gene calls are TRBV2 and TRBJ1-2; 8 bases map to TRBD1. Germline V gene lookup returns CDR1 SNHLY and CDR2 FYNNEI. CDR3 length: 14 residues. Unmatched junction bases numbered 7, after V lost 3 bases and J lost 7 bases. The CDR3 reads CASSEHQGASGYTF. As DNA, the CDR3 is TGTGCCAGCAGTGAGCACCAGGGGGCCAGTGGCTACACCTTC.

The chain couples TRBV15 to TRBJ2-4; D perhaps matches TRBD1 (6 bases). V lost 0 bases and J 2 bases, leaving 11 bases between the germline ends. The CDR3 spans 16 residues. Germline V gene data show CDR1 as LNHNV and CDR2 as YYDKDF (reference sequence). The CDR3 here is CATSRDNGQSKNIQYF. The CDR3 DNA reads TGTGCCACCAGCAGAGATAACGGACAGTCCAAAAACATTCAGTACTTC.

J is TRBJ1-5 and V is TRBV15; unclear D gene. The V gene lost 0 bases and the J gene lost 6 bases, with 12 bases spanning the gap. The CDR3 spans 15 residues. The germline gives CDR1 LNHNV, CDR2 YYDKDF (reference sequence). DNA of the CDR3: TGTGCCACCAGCAGAGAGAGAAAGGGAGGTCAGCCCCAGCATTTT. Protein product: CATSRERKGGQPQHF.

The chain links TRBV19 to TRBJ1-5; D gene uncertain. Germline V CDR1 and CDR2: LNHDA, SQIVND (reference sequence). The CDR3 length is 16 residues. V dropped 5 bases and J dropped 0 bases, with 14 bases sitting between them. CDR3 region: CASSPANPVSNQPQHF. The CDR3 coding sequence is TGTGCCAGTAGTCCCGCGAACCCTGTTAGCAATCAGCCCCAGCATTTT.

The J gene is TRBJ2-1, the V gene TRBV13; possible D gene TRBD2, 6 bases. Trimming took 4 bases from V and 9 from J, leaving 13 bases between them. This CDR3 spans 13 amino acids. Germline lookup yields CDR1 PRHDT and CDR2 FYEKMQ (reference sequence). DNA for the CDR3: TGTGCCAGCAGCTCCAGCCCGGAGGGTGAGCAGTTCTTC. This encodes CASSSSPEGEQFF.

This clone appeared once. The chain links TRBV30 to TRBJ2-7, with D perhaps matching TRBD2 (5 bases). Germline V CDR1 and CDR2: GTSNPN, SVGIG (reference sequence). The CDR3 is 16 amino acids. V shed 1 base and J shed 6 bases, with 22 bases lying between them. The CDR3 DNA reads TGTGCCTGGAGTGCCCCTAGCCCCCCCCTATCGACCGAGCAGTACTTC. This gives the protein CAWSAPSPPLSTEQYF.

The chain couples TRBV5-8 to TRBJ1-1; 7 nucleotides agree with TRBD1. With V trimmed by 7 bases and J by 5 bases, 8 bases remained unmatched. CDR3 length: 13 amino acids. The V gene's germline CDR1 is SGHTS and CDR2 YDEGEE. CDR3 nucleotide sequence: TGTGCCAGCCCAGGACAGGAGGGGACTGAAGCTTTCTTT. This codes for CASPGQEGTEAFF. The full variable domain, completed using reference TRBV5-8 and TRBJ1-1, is EAGVTQSPTHLIKTRGQQATLRCSPISGHTSVYWYQQALGLGLQFLLWYDEGEERNRGNFPPRFSGRQFPNYSSELNVNALELEDSALYLCASPGQEGTEAFFGQGTRLTVV.

The CDR3 region has the DNA TGTGCCAGCAAGACAGCGGGAGTAGGCACCGGGGAGCTGTTTTTT. As protein: CASKTAGVGTGELFF. V and J are TRBV11-2 and TRBJ2-2, with 8 bases matching TRBD2. Germline-derived CDR1 and CDR2 are SGHAT and FQNNGV. The CDR3 contains 15 residues. V shed 7 bases, J shed 4 bases, and the junction held 8 bases outside the gene matches.

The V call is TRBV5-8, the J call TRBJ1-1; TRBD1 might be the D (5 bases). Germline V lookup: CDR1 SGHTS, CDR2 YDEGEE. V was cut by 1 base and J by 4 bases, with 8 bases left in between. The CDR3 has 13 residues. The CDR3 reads CASSLWGGTEAFF. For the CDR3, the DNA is TGTGCCAGCAGCTTGTGGGGGGGCACTGAAGCTTTCTTT.

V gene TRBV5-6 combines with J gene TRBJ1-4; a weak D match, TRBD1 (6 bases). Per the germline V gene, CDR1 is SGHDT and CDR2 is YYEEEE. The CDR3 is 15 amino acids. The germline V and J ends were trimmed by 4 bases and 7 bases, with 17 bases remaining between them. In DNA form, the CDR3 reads TGTGCCAGCAGCGCGCAGACAGGAGGAGGTGAAAAACTGTTTTTT. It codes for CASSAQTGGGEKLFF.

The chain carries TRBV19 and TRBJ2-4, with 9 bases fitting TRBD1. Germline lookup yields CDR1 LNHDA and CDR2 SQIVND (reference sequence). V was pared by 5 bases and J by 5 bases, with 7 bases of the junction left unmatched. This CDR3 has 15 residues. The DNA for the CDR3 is TGTGCCAGTAGTCCATGGGACAGGGTCGAAAACATTCAGTACTTC. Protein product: CASSPWDRVENIQYF.

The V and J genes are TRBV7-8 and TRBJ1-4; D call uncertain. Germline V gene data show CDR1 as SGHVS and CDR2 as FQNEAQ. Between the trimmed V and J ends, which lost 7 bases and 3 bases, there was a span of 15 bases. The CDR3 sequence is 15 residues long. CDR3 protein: CASTPTWEANEKLFF. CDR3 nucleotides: TGTGCCAGCACCCCGACTTGGGAGGCTAATGAAAAACTGTTTTTT.

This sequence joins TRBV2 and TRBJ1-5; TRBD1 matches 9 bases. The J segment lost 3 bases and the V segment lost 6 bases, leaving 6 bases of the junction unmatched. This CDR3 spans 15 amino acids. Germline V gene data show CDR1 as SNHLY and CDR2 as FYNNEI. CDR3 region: CASSSGQGNNQPQHF. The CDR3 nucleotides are TGTGCCAGCAGCTCGGGACAGGGTAACAATCAGCCCCAGCATTTT.

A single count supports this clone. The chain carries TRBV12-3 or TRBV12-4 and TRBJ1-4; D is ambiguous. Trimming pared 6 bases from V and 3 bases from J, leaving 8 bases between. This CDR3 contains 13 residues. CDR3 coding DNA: TGTGCCAGCAGACAAGACTCTAATGAAAAACTGTTTTTT. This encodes CASRQDSNEKLFF.

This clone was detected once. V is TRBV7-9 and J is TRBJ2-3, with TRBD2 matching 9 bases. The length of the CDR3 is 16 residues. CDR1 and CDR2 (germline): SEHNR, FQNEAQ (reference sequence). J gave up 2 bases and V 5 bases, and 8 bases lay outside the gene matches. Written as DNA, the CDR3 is TGTGCCAGCAGCCCCAAAACTAGCGGGCCCACAGATACGCAGTATTTT. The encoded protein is CASSPKTSGPTDTQYF.

For the CDR3, the DNA is TGTGCCAGCAGTGAAGGGGGAGGGGGTGGTGAAAAACTGTTTTTT. It translates to CASSEGGGGGEKLFF. The chain combines TRBV6-1 with TRBJ1-4, with D possibly matching TRBD1 (6 bases). V lost 1 base, J lost 7 bases, and 13 bases lay in between. Per the germline V gene, CDR1 is MNHNS and CDR2 is SASEGT. This CDR3 spans 15 amino acids.

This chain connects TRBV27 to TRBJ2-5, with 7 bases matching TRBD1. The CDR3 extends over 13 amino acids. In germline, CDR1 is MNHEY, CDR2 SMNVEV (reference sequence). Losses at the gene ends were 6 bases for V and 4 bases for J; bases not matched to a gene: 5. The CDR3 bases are TGTGCCAGCAGCTCAGACAGGGCAGAGACCCAGTACTTC. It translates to CASSSDRAETQYF.

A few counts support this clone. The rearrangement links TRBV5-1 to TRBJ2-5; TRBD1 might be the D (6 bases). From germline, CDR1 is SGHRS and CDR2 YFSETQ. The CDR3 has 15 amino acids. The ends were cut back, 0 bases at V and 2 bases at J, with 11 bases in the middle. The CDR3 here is CASSLGQGIQETQYF. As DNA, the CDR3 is TGCGCCAGCAGCTTGGGGCAGGGGATACAAGAGACCCAGTACTTC.

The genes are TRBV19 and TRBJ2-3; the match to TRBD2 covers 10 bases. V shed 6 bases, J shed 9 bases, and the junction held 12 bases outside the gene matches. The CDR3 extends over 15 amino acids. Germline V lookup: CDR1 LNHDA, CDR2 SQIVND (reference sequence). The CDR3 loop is CASSPLLAGVGTQYF. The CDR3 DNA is TGTGCCAGTAGCCCTCTTCTAGCGGGAGTGGGGACGCAGTATTTT.

In nucleotides, the CDR3 is TGTGCCAGCAGCCAAGAAGCTACTGGAAACACCATATATTTT. Translation: CASSQEATGNTIYF. This chain connects TRBV4-2 to TRBJ1-3; no clear D gene. Germline V CDR1 and CDR2: LGHNA, YNFKEQ. The V end was cut by 0 bases, the J end by 2 bases, with 5 bases between. There are 14 residues in the CDR3.

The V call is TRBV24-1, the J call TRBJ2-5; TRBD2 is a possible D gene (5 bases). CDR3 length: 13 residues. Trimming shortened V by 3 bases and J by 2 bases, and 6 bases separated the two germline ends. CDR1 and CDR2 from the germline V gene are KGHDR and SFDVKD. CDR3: CATSDGSQETQYF. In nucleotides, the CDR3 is TGTGCCACCAGTGATGGGAGTCAAGAGACCCAGTACTTC.

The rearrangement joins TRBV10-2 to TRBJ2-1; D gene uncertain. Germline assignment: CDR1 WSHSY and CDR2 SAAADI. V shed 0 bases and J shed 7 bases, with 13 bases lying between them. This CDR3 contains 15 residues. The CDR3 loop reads CASSESRYLGNEQFF. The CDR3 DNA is TGCGCCAGCAGTGAGTCTCGCTACCTCGGGAATGAGCAGTTCTTC.

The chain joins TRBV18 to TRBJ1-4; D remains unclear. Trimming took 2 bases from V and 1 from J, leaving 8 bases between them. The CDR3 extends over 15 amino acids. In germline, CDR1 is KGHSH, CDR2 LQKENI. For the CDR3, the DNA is TGTGCCAGCTCACCATTAGGCGGAACTAATGAAAAACTGTTTTTT. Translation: CASSPLGGTNEKLFF.

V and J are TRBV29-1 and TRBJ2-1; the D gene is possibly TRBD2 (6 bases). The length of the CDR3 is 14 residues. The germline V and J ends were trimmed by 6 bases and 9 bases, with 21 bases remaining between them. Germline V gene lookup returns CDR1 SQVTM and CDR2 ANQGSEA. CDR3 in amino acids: CSVPRRDLFTEQFF. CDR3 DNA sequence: TGCAGCGTCCCTAGGCGGGACTTATTCACTGAGCAGTTCTTC.

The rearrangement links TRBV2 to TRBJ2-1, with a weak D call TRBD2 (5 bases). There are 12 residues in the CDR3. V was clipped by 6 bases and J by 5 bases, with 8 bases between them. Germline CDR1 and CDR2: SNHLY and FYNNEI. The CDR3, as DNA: TGTGCCAGCAGGACTAATAACAATGAGCAGTTCTTC. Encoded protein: CASRTNNNEQFF.

The chain's CDR3 is CASSIRQNRDTQYF. CDR3 sequence (DNA): TGTGCCAGTAGTATCAGACAAAACCGGGATACGCAGTATTTT. The chain combines TRBV19 with TRBJ2-3; D remains ambiguous. CDR1 is LNHDA and CDR2 is SQIVND in the germline V gene (reference sequence). The CDR3 consists of 14 residues. Trimming shortened V by 3 bases and J by 6 bases, and 13 bases separated the two germline ends.

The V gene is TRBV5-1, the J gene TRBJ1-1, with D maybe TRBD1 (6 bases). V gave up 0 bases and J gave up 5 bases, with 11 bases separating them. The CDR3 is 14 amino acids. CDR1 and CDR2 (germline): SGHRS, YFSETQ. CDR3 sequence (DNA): TGCGCCAGCAGCTTGGCCCCAGGGGTGACTGAAGCTTTCTTT. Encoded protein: CASSLAPGVTEAFF.

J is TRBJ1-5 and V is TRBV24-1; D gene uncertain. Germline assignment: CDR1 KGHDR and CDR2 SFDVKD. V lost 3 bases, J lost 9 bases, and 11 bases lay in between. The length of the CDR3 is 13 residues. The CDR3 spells CATSDRQVWPQHF. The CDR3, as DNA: TGTGCCACCAGTGATCGCCAGGTATGGCCCCAGCATTTT.

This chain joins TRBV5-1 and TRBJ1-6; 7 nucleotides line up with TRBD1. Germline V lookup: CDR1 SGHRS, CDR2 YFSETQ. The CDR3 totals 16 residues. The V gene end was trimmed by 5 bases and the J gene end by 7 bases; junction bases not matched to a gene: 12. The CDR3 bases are TGCGCCAGCAGGCCTACAGGGGACGGTTACAATTCACCCCTCCACTTT. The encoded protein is CASRPTGDGYNSPLHF.

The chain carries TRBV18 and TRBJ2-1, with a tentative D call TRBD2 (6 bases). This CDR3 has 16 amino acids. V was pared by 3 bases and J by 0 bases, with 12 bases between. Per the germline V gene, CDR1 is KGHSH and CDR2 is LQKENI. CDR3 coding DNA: TGTGCCAGCTCACCGGGGTCCGGGAGCTCCTACAATGAGCAGTTCTTC. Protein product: CASSPGSGSSYNEQFF.

The DNA of the CDR3 is TGTGCCAGTAGTATAATGGGGGCTGGCAATCAGCCCCAGCATTTT. It codes for CASSIMGAGNQPQHF. The J gene is TRBJ1-5, the V gene TRBV19; D may be TRBD1 (6 bases). The CDR3 runs 15 residues. The ends were cut back, 2 bases at V and 2 bases at J, with 10 bases in the middle. Germline V gene lookup returns CDR1 LNHDA and CDR2 SQIVND (reference sequence).

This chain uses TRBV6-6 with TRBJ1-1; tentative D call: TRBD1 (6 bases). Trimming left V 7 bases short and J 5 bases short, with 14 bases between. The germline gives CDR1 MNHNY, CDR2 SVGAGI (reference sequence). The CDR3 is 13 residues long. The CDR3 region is CASTLQGRTEAFF. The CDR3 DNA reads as TGTGCCAGCACCTTACAGGGACGGACTGAAGCTTTCTTT.